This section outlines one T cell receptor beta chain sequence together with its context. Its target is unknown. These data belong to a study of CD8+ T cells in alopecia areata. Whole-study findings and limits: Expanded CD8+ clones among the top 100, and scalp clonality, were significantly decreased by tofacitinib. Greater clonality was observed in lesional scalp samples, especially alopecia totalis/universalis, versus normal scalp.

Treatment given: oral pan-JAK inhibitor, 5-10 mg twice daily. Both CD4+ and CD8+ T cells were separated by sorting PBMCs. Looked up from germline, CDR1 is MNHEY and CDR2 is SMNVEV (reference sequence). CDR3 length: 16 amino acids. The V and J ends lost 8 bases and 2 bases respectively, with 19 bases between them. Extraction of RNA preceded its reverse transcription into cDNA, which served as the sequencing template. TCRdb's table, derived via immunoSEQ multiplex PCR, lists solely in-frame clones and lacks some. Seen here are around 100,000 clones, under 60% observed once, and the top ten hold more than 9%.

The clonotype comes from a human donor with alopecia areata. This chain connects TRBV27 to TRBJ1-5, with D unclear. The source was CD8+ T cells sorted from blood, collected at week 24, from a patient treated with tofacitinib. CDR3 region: CASGRTRGEGNQPQHF. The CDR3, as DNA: TGTGCCAGCGGAAGAACACGTGGGGAGGGCAATCAGCCCCAGCATTTT.